This passage covers 27 T cell receptor beta chains from one sample sequenced in a study of T cell clonality in common variable immunodeficiency. Sequenced by immunoSEQ multiplex PCR; TCRdb stores in-frame clones only, minus some. Singletons are absent from the sample, which has approximately 52,000 clones. Specimen: peripheral blood mononuclear cells. Source of these receptors: a person aged 18 to 75 in good health.

As regards this clone: A read error is possible here, since a much larger clone lies one base away. The CDR3 is cut off 3 residues early in the read; its end comes from the germline J gene. The chain uses TRBV6-1 and TRBJ1-4, with D perhaps matching TRBD1 (5 bases). Germline lookup yields CDR1 MNHNS and CDR2 SASEGT. This CDR3 contains 15 residues. Incomplete CDR3 DNA: TGTGCCAGCAGTGAAGCGCGCGGGGCTAATTCACCA. Its translation: CASSEARGANSP. The CDR3 in full is CASSEARGANSPLFF.

This clone has at least ten counts. The sequenced fragment ends 3 residues before the CDR3 boundary, so the rest is inferred from the germline J gene. Other DNA sequences in this sample translate to the same CDR3. The chain couples TRBV7-9 to TRBJ2-5; 7 bases map to TRBD2. The CDR3 has 15 amino acids. After removal of 5 bases from V and 1 base from J, the junction contained 7 bases not matched to a gene. Germline V gene sequence: CDR1 SEHNR, CDR2 FQNEAQ (reference sequence). The CDR3 sequence is CASSPRTSAQETQYF. CDR3 DNA, as far as it was read: TGTGCCAGCAGCCCAAGGACTAGTGCCCAAGAGACC.

Many counts were recorded for this clone. The CDR3 end lies 3 residues beyond the end of the read and is filled in from the germline J gene. The chain links TRBV2 to TRBJ2-7; 8 bases map to TRBD1. This CDR3 contains 13 residues. V was clipped by 7 bases and J by 6 bases; unmatched bases: 8. Germline lookup yields CDR1 SNHLY and CDR2 FYNNEI. CDR3 residues: CASTSPGGREQYF. The sequenced part of the CDR3 DNA is TGTGCCAGCACTTCCCCAGGGGGCCGCGAG.

This clone was counted ten times or more. The CDR3 extends 3 residues past the end of the read, so its final part is completed from the germline J gene. This chain connects TRBV5-1 to TRBJ2-1; 15 bases match TRBD2. Germline CDR1 is SGHRS and CDR2 is YFSETQ. V lost 0 bases to trimming and J lost 7 bases; unmatched junction nucleotides: 5. The CDR3 has 17 amino acids. The CDR3 DNA, read in part, is TGCGCCAGCAGCTTGGCCGGGGGGACTAGCGGGAGGAATGAG. Residues: CASSLAGGTSGRNE. The whole CDR3 protein reads CASSLAGGTSGRNEQFF.

This clone showed up many times. The CDR3 end is not reached by the read, which stops 3 residues before it; the germline J gene fills it in. The chain uses TRBV30 and TRBJ1-1; a possible D gene is TRBD1 (5 bases). The CDR3 is 14 amino acids. CDR1 and CDR2 from the germline V gene are GTSNPN and SVGIG (reference sequence). V gave up 4 bases and J gave up 0 bases, with 12 bases separating them. CDR3 DNA, as far as it was read: TGTGCCTGGAAGATACAGGAGATGAACACTGAA. This translates into CAWKIQEMNTE. The CDR3, in full, reads CAWKIQEMNTEAFF.

This clone occurred a few times. Its ends do not fully match the called genes, so a read error is possible. The read terminates 3 residues ahead of where the CDR3 ends, so the germline J gene completes it. The chain links TRBV7-9 to TRBJ1-5; D possibly corresponds to TRBD1 (5 bases). This CDR3 is 12 amino acids long. Germline CDR1 and CDR2: SEHNR and FQNEAQ (reference sequence). CDR3 bases read: TGTACCAGCAGCTTGGGGGGAGAGCCC. Translating gives CTSSLGGEP. The CDR3 as a whole reads CTSSLGGEPQHF.

This clone occurred many times. The CDR3 end is not reached by the read, which stops 3 residues before it; the germline J gene fills it in. The rearrangement joins TRBV20-1 to TRBJ2-5, with D hard to call. From germline, CDR1 is DFQATT and CDR2 SNEGSKA (reference sequence). There are 11 residues in the CDR3. V was pared by 1 base and J by 5 bases, with 5 bases between. The CDR3 bases that were read are TGCAGTGCTAGAGCGAGGGAGACC. Its protein is CSARARET. The complete CDR3 protein is CSARARETQYF.

This clone was seen repeatedly, ten times or more. With the read ending 3 residues before the CDR3 end, the germline J gene is used to fill in that end. J is TRBJ2-1 and V is TRBV7-3; 7 nucleotides align to TRBD2. V shed 5 bases and J 0 bases; nucleotides not matched to a gene: 7. CDR1 is SGHTA and CDR2 is FQGTGA in the germline V gene. The CDR3 covers 16 residues. CDR3 protein: CASSASGASSYNEQFF. The sequenced part of the CDR3 DNA is TGTGCCAGCAGCGCAAGCGGGGCCAGCTCCTACAATGAG.

This clone was recorded at least ten times. The CDR3 goes on 3 residues after the read ends, and that part is filled in from the germline J gene. The gene calls are TRBV6-2 or TRBV6-3 and TRBJ2-2; 8 bases are shared with TRBD1. The V and J ends lost 9 bases and 3 bases, in that order; junction bases with no gene match: 9. CDR3 length equals 15 residues. The V gene's germline CDR1 is MNHEY and CDR2 SVGEGT. The covered CDR3 bases are TGTGCCAGTCGACAGGGGCTCGGGGACACCGGGGAG. Its protein product is CASRQGLGDTGE. The full CDR3 reads CASRQGLGDTGELFF.

This clone was counted many times. The read terminates 3 residues before the CDR3 end, so the remaining end is supplied by the germline J gene. This rearrangement joins TRBV19 to TRBJ2-1; 7 bases match TRBD1. CDR3 length equals 13 residues. Germline CDR1 reads LNHDA; CDR2 reads SQIVND (reference sequence). After removal of 8 bases from V and 4 bases from J, the junction contained 5 bases not matched to a gene. This chain's CDR3 is CASGRDRYNEQFF. CDR3 DNA, as far as it was read: TGTGCCAGTGGCCGGGACAGATACAATGAG.

Many counts were recorded for this clone. The CDR3 goes on 3 residues after the read ends, and that part is filled in from the germline J gene. This chain uses TRBV13 with TRBJ2-1; 11 bases match TRBD2. With V trimmed by 4 bases and J by 4 bases, 18 bases remained unmatched. Per the germline V gene, CDR1 is PRHDT and CDR2 is FYEKMQ (reference sequence). The CDR3 spans 20 residues. CDR3 protein: CASSYQARLAGIPGYNEQFF. The part of the CDR3 DNA that was read is TGTGCCAGCAGCTACCAAGCTCGACTAGCGGGAATACCCGGGTACAATGAG.

Regarding this clone: Read sequence stops 3 residues before the CDR3 end, and the germline J gene provides the missing end. The chain combines TRBV18 with TRBJ1-2; D is uncertain. The V gene's germline CDR1 is KGHSH and CDR2 LQKENI. The CDR3 runs 14 residues. The CDR3 sequence is CASSRGNPTDTYTF. The covered CDR3 bases are TGTGCCAGCTCCCGCGGGAACCCCACAGATACC.

Comments on this clone: The read falls 3 residues short of the CDR3 end, and the missing part is taken from the germline J gene. The chain has TRBV19 and TRBJ1-2; D possibly corresponds to TRBD1 (5 bases). The CDR3 totals 13 residues. Germline assignment: CDR1 LNHDA and CDR2 SQIVND (reference sequence). V was pared by 3 bases and J by 5 bases, with 10 bases between. CDR3 bases read: TGTGCCAGTAGTATCAAGGGGATATATGGC. This encodes CASSIKGIYG. The entire CDR3 reads CASSIKGIYGYTF.

This clone was seen at least ten times. Read sequence stops 3 residues before the CDR3 end, and the germline J gene provides the missing end. This chain uses TRBV7-2 with TRBJ1-1; perhaps TRBD1 as D (5 bases). V lost 1 base and J lost 3, with 12 bases in between. Per germline, CDR1 SGHTA and CDR2 FQGNSA. The CDR3 length is 15 residues. The CDR3 is CASSLVTGVDTEAFF. The CDR3 DNA, read in part, is TGTGCCAGCAGCTTAGTCACGGGGGTGGACACTGAA.

This clone was counted many times. The CDR3 end falls 3 residues outside the read, so it is completed with the germline J gene. V gene TRBV11-2 combines with J gene TRBJ1-1; D unresolved. The length of the CDR3 is 15 residues. Germline V gives CDR1 SGHAT, CDR2 FQNNGV. Trimming pared 1 base from V and 0 bases from J, leaving 9 bases between. The DNA read from the CDR3 is TGTGCCAGCAGCTTAGGTCCGGTGGTGAACACTGAA. Residues: CASSLGPVVNTE. The complete CDR3 protein is CASSLGPVVNTEAFF.

Notes on this clone: The CDR3 end lies 3 residues beyond the end of the read and is filled in from the germline J gene. V and J are TRBV5-6 and TRBJ2-3; 8 nucleotides align to TRBD2. Germline CDR1 reads SGHDT; CDR2 reads YYEEEE. This CDR3 region has 15 residues. CDR3 bases read: TGTGCCAGCAGCTTGGGAGCGGGAGTGGTGGAGACG. It yields the protein CASSLGAGVVET. Given in full, the CDR3 is CASSLGAGVVETQYF.

This clone was observed many times. The read ends 3 residues early relative to the CDR3; the germline J gene fills the gap. The chain links TRBV29-1 to TRBJ2-2; 7 positions agree with TRBD1. Unmatched junction bases numbered 2, after V lost 7 bases and J lost 0 bases. This CDR3 is built from 13 residues. In germline, CDR1 is SQVTM, CDR2 ANQGSEA. The CDR3 bases that were read are TGCAGCGCCAGGGGGTCGAACACCGGGGAG. Amino acids: CSARGSNTGE. The whole CDR3 sequence is CSARGSNTGELFF.

The table lists this clone with many counts. Sequencing ends 3 residues short of the CDR3 end; the germline J gene provides the rest. The rearrangement links TRBV19 to TRBJ1-6, with 7 positions matching TRBD1. The germline V gene encodes CDR1 LNHDA and CDR2 SQIVND (reference sequence). The CDR3 covers 13 residues. V shed 8 bases, J shed 7 bases, and the junction held 5 bases outside the gene matches. The CDR3 reads CASSTGMNSPLHF. The part of the CDR3 DNA that was read is TGTGCCAGTTCGACAGGGATGAATTCACCC. The variable domain in full, with the rest retrieved from reference TRBV19 and TRBJ1-6, is DGGITQSPKYLFRKEGQNVTLSCEQNLNHDAMYWYRQDPGQGLRLIYYSQIVNDFQKGDIAEGYSVSREKKESFPLTVTSAQKNPTAFYLCASSTGMNSPLHFGNGTRLTVT.

This clone came up many times. With the read ending 3 residues before the CDR3 end, the germline J gene is used to fill in that end. The chain links TRBV10-1 to TRBJ2-3; 13 positions match TRBD2. Germline V CDR1 and CDR2: WNHNN, SYGVQD (reference sequence). The CDR3 runs to 20 residues. Trimming removed 6 bases from V and 0 bases from J; junction bases left unmatched: 15. Here the CDR3 reads CASRVRRKGLAGTSTDTQYF. CDR3 bases read: TGCGCCAGCAGGGTCCGCCGGAAGGGACTAGCGGGAACTAGCACAGATACG.

This clone appeared many times. The read comes to an end 3 residues before the CDR3 does, leaving the germline J gene to fill in the end. The chain carries TRBV7-2 and TRBJ2-5, with 13 bases identical to TRBD2. This CDR3 is 15 amino acids long. V was pared by 5 bases and J by 6 bases, with 6 bases of the junction left unmatched. The germline gives CDR1 SGHTA, CDR2 FQGNSA. The CDR3 bases that were read are TGTGCCAGCAGCCCACGGACTAGCGGGAGAAAGACC. Its translation: CASSPRTSGRKT. The entire CDR3 protein reads CASSPRTSGRKTQYF.

This clone was observed a few times. The read ends 3 residues early relative to the CDR3; the germline J gene fills the gap. This chain uses TRBV7-8 with TRBJ1-2; D remains ambiguous. Germline CDR1 is SGHVS and CDR2 is FQNEAQ. The CDR3 extends over 15 amino acids. The sequenced CDR3 bases are TGTGCCAGCAGCTTGGGCCTCATCTTCTCCTACGAC. Translation: CASSLGLIFSYD. The entire CDR3 reads CASSLGLIFSYDYTF. Combining the CDR3 with reference TRBV7-8 and TRBJ1-2 gives the whole variable domain GAGVSQSPRYKVAKRGQDVALRCDPISGHVSLFWYQQALGQGPEFLTYFQNEAQLDKSGLPSDRFFAERPEGSVSTLKIQRTQQEDSAVYLCASSLGLIFSYDYTFGSGTRLTVV.

The sample holds many counts of this clone. The read is 3 residues too short to cover the CDR3 end, so that end is filled in from the germline J gene. The genes are TRBV30 and TRBJ2-2; tentative D call: TRBD1 (6 bases). The CDR3 runs to 16 residues. V was trimmed by 0 bases and J by 3 bases, leaving 14 bases between them. The germline gives CDR1 GTSNPN, CDR2 SVGIG (reference sequence). Incomplete CDR3 DNA: TGTGCCTGGAGTGTACTGGGGGCAGCCGACACCGGGGAG. Its protein is CAWSVLGAADTGE. The full CDR3 sequence reads CAWSVLGAADTGELFF.

This clone was counted between two and nine times. The read terminates 3 residues before the CDR3 end, so the remaining end is supplied by the germline J gene. The chain is built from TRBV6-1 and TRBJ2-3; the match to TRBD2 covers 10 bases. V shed 5 bases and J 1 base; nucleotides not matched to a gene: 6. The CDR3 has 16 amino acids. Germline CDR1 MNHNS, CDR2 SASEGT. The sequenced CDR3 bases are TGTGCCAGCAGTAAAGTAGCGGGAGGAGGCACAGATACG. This gives the protein CASSKVAGGGTDT. The whole CDR3 is CASSKVAGGGTDTQYF.

In this sample, this clone turned up many times. Read data end 3 residues before the CDR3 end; the end is taken from the germline J gene. The chain links TRBV6-1 to TRBJ2-7; the match to TRBD2 covers 8 bases. CDR1 is MNHNS, CDR2 SASEGT, per germline. The CDR3 consists of 17 residues. V shed 0 bases and J 3 bases; nucleotides not matched to a gene: 10. The part of the CDR3 DNA that was read is TGTGCCAGCAGTGAAGCGCTGGGAGGAGCGGGGGTCTACGAG. Its protein product is CASSEALGGAGVYE. The entire CDR3 protein reads CASSEALGGAGVYEQYF.

The sample holds many counts of this clone. The read ends 3 residues before the CDR3 terminus; that terminus is restored from the germline J gene. The chain has TRBV6-2 or TRBV6-3 and TRBJ1-2; the D gene is possibly TRBD1 (5 bases). Germline V lookup: CDR1 MNHEY, CDR2 SVGEGT. There are 14 residues in the CDR3. Incomplete CDR3 DNA: TGTGCCAGCAGTTACTCGTCAGGGATGGGGGGC. Translated: CASSYSSGMGG. From start to end, the CDR3 is CASSYSSGMGGYTF.

The sample holds many counts of this clone. The missing CDR3 end, 3 residues past where the read stops, is filled in from the germline J gene. The J gene is TRBJ2-1, the V gene TRBV19, with 7 bases aligning to TRBD2. The J segment lost 8 bases and the V segment lost 7 bases, leaving 8 bases of the junction unmatched. Germline V lookup: CDR1 LNHDA, CDR2 SQIVND (reference sequence). CDR3 size: 13 residues. CDR3 residues: CASKRDATYEQFF. The CDR3 DNA, read in part, is TGTGCCAGTAAGCGGGATGCCACCTATGAG.

This clone was seen at least ten times. The CDR3 is cut off 3 residues early in the read; its end comes from the germline J gene. The chain links TRBV5-4 to TRBJ2-3, with a tentative D call TRBD2 (5 bases). The V end was cut by 0 bases, the J end by 4 bases, with 9 bases between. This CDR3 comprises 14 residues. Looked up from germline, CDR1 is SGHNT and CDR2 is YYREEE (reference sequence). The DNA read from the CDR3 is TGTGCCAGCAGCTTGGGGCTAGCTCCAGATACG. This gives the protein CASSLGLAPDT. Given in full, the CDR3 is CASSLGLAPDTQYF. Looking up the rest from reference TRBV5-4 and TRBJ2-3 gives the full variable domain: ETGVTQSPTHLIKTRGQQVTLRCSSQSGHNTVSWYQQALGQGPQFIFQYYREEENGRGNFPPRFSGLQFPNYSSELNVNALELDDSALYLCASSLGLAPDTQYFGPGTRLTVL.